The rows below give T cell receptor beta chains drawn from one sample of a study of radiation and T cells in renal cell carcinoma. Libraries were prepared by immunoSEQ multiplex PCR; TCRdb keeps only in-frame clonotypes and omits some of them. There are 120,000 or so clones in the sample; around 80% occur only once, and approximately 6.3% lies in the top ten. Sequenced here: blood, sampled from a patient whose treatment included radiotherapy and nephrectomy. These receptors all come from a man in his fifties with renal cell carcinoma. Each CDR3 is given with its conserved first and last residue. The D gene is left open where the match is weak. Clone size is given for some rows only: seen once, a few or many times, or a class if the clone is expanded.

d_gene: TRBD1
v_gene: TRBV27
abundance: NA
j_gene: TRBJ1-1
CDR3nt: TGTGCCAGCAGTTTATCCCGACAGGGTACTGAAGCTTTCTTT
CDR3aa: CASSLSRQGTEAFF

d_gene: NA
v_gene: TRBV4-3
abundance: few
j_gene: TRBJ1-3
CDR3nt: TGCGCCAGCAGCCAAGGGCTTCGGAGCTCTGGAAACACCATATATTTT
CDR3aa: CASSQGLRSSGNTIYF

d_gene: TRBD1
v_gene: TRBV20-1
abundance: many
j_gene: TRBJ1-2
CDR3nt: TGCAGTGCTGACAGGGACGATGGCTACACCTTC
CDR3aa: CSADRDDGYTF

d_gene: TRBD1
v_gene: TRBV25-1
abundance: NA
j_gene: TRBJ2-1
CDR3nt: TGTGCCAGCAGTGCCCCGCCGGGACAGGGGGTTGGTAATGAGCAGTTCTTC
CDR3aa: CASSAPPGQGVGNEQFF

d_gene: TRBD2
v_gene: TRBV7-9
abundance: once
j_gene: TRBJ2-6
CDR3nt: TGTGCCAGCGGCCCGGGGGCGGGAGGACGCTCTGGGGCCAACGTCCTGACTTTC
CDR3aa: CASGPGAGGRSGANVLTF

d_gene: NA
v_gene: TRBV10-1
abundance: NA
j_gene: TRBJ2-3
CDR3nt: TGCGCCAGTCGACACAGGGCTCGCGCAGATACGCAGTATTTT
CDR3aa: CASRHRARADTQYF

d_gene: TRBD1
v_gene: TRBV5-4
abundance: NA
j_gene: TRBJ2-5
CDR3nt: TGTGCCAGCAGCCCGCGACAGGGCGGAGAGACCCAGTACTTC
CDR3aa: CASSPRQGGETQYF

d_gene: NA
v_gene: TRBV13
abundance: NA
j_gene: TRBJ2-7
CDR3nt: TGTGCCAGCAGCATTATGGGCCCCACAGACGAGCAGTACTTC
CDR3aa: CASSIMGPTDEQYF

d_gene: TRBD1
v_gene: TRBV28
abundance: once
j_gene: TRBJ1-2
CDR3nt: TGTGCCAGCAGTTTTTGGGACAGGGGTCAGGGTGGCTACACCTTC
CDR3aa: CASSFWDRGQGGYTF

d_gene: NA
v_gene: TRBV28
abundance: NA
j_gene: TRBJ1-1
CDR3nt: TGTGCCAGCAGCGCCGGCCTCCTGAACACTGAAGCTTTCTTT
CDR3aa: CASSAGLLNTEAFF

d_gene: NA
v_gene: TRBV7-9
abundance: NA
j_gene: TRBJ1-4
CDR3nt: TGTGCCAGCAGCCGTTCATTTGTGGAGAGAAATGAAAAACTGTTTTTT
CDR3aa: CASSRSFVERNEKLFF

d_gene: TRBD2
v_gene: TRBV9
abundance: NA
j_gene: TRBJ2-2
CDR3nt: TGTGCCAGCAGCGTAGTAGCGGGGCCCAACACCGGGGAGCTGTTTTTT
CDR3aa: CASSVVAGPNTGELFF

d_gene: NA
v_gene: TRBV19
abundance: NA
j_gene: TRBJ1-2
CDR3nt: TGTGCCAGTAGTCCTCAGCCAGTGGGGGGCTACACCTTC
CDR3aa: CASSPQPVGGYTF

d_gene: NA
v_gene: TRBV9
abundance: NA
j_gene: TRBJ2-1
CDR3nt: TGTGCCAGCGGGAGCTCCTACAATGAGCAGTTCTTC
CDR3aa: CASGSSYNEQFF

d_gene: NA
v_gene: TRBV5-5
abundance: NA
j_gene: TRBJ1-2
CDR3nt: TGTGCCAGCAGCTTGGAGATGGCACTCCGGGTCTATGGCTACACCTTC
CDR3aa: CASSLEMALRVYGYTF

d_gene: NA
v_gene: TRBV7-8
abundance: once
j_gene: TRBJ1-1
CDR3nt: TGTGCCAGCAGCGTACAGGAGAACACTGAAGCTTTCTTT
CDR3aa: CASSVQENTEAFF

d_gene: NA
v_gene: TRBV5-4
abundance: NA
j_gene: TRBJ2-5
CDR3nt: TGTGCCAGCAGTTCGTCTACCGGCGGGATGTCCTGGGAGACCCAGTACTTC
CDR3aa: CASSSSTGGMSWETQYF

d_gene: NA
v_gene: TRBV27
abundance: many
j_gene: TRBJ2-7
CDR3nt: TGTGCCAGCCGGGGGGCAACCTACTTCTACGAGCAGTACTTC
CDR3aa: CASRGATYFYEQYF

d_gene: NA
v_gene: TRBV30
abundance: few
j_gene: TRBJ1-5
CDR3nt: TGTGCCTGGACCCATAGAGGGGGACGGGGCAATCAGCCCCAGCATTTT
CDR3aa: CAWTHRGGRGNQPQHF

d_gene: NA
v_gene: TRBV7-2
abundance: NA
j_gene: TRBJ1-1
CDR3nt: TGTGCCAGCAGCACACAGGGTGCGTTGACTGAAGCTTTCTTT
CDR3aa: CASSTQGALTEAFF

d_gene: NA
v_gene: TRBV5-6
abundance: NA
j_gene: TRBJ2-3
CDR3nt: TGTGCCAGCAGCCTGGACCGGGAAGATACGCAGTATTTT
CDR3aa: CASSLDREDTQYF

d_gene: NA
v_gene: TRBV19
abundance: NA
j_gene: TRBJ1-2
CDR3nt: TGTGCCAGTAGTATTAACGGAGGGGAGTATGGCTACACCTTC
CDR3aa: CASSINGGEYGYTF

d_gene: NA
v_gene: TRBV5-1
abundance: NA
j_gene: TRBJ2-7
CDR3nt: TGCGCCAGCGCACAGGAGTCCTACGAGCAGTACTTC
CDR3aa: CASAQESYEQYF

d_gene: NA
v_gene: TRBV18
abundance: NA
j_gene: TRBJ2-4
CDR3nt: TGTGCCAGCTCACCACCGAGTAGCCCAGACATTCAGTACTTC
CDR3aa: CASSPPSSPDIQYF

d_gene: TRBD1
v_gene: TRBV18
abundance: NA
j_gene: TRBJ2-1
CDR3nt: TGTGCCAGCTCACCGAGACCGGGACAGGCGAGCTCCTACAATGAGCAGTTCTTC
CDR3aa: CASSPRPGQASSYNEQFF

d_gene: TRBD1
v_gene: TRBV6-5
abundance: NA
j_gene: TRBJ1-2
CDR3nt: TGTGCCAGCAGTTACGACGACAGGGGTGGCTATGGCTACACCTTC
CDR3aa: CASSYDDRGGYGYTF

d_gene: NA
v_gene: TRBV29-1
abundance: NA
j_gene: TRBJ2-7
CDR3nt: TGCAGCGTTGGGGGAAGCGCCTACGAGCAGTACTTC
CDR3aa: CSVGGSAYEQYF

d_gene: TRBD1
v_gene: TRBV7-9
abundance: NA
j_gene: TRBJ2-6
CDR3nt: TGTGCCAGCACACCGGGACAGGGTGGTGTTGGGGGGGCCAACGTCCTGACTTTC
CDR3aa: CASTPGQGGVGGANVLTF

d_gene: NA
v_gene: TRBV5-1
abundance: NA
j_gene: TRBJ2-1
CDR3nt: TGCGCCAGCAGCCCCGGGACACCGGTCTACAATGAGCAGTTCTTC
CDR3aa: CASSPGTPVYNEQFF

d_gene: TRBD1
v_gene: TRBV7-8
abundance: many
j_gene: TRBJ1-2
CDR3nt: TGTGCCAGCAGCTTAGGGACAGGGAACTATGGCTACACCTTC
CDR3aa: CASSLGTGNYGYTF

d_gene: NA
v_gene: TRBV4-3
abundance: few
j_gene: TRBJ1-1
CDR3nt: TGCGCCAGCAGCCAACAGCGGTTGAACACTGAAGCTTTCTTT
CDR3aa: CASSQQRLNTEAFF

d_gene: TRBD2
v_gene: TRBV29-1
abundance: NA
j_gene: TRBJ2-1
CDR3nt: TGCAGCGTTGCAGCGGGGGTTTTCAATGAGCAGTTCTTC
CDR3aa: CSVAAGVFNEQFF

d_gene: TRBD1
v_gene: TRBV7-9
abundance: few
j_gene: TRBJ2-7
CDR3nt: TGTGCCAGCAGCTCCTCTGGTAGGGGGCGTTACGAGCAGTACTTC
CDR3aa: CASSSSGRGRYEQYF

d_gene: NA
v_gene: TRBV5-5
abundance: once
j_gene: TRBJ1-1
CDR3nt: TGTGCCAGCAGCTTGTCTCTGAAGGGGAACACTGAAGCTTTCTTT
CDR3aa: CASSLSLKGNTEAFF

d_gene: NA
v_gene: TRBV9
abundance: once
j_gene: TRBJ2-1
CDR3nt: TGTGCCAGCAGCGTACAGGGGAGCGCCTACAATGAGCAGTTCTTC
CDR3aa: CASSVQGSAYNEQFF

d_gene: NA
v_gene: TRBV7-7
abundance: NA
j_gene: TRBJ2-5
CDR3nt: TGTGCTAGCAGCTTAGCTGACGCCGGTGGAGAGACCCAGTACTTC
CDR3aa: CASSLADAGGETQYF